This entry lists 23 T cell receptor beta chains sequenced from one sample in a study of long-term antiretroviral therapy in people with HIV. Version v3.0 of the immunoSEQ assay ran at survey level. Profiling relied on immunoSEQ multiplex PCR, and the TCRdb table lists in-frame clones only, not all of them. The data show some 28,000 clones, about 95% seen once. The material sequenced was unsorted PBMCs, taken 5.3 years after starting antiretroviral therapy. These receptors were obtained from a man over 45 with HIV.

This clone occurred once. V usage is TRBV6-5 and J usage is TRBJ1-2, with D possibly being TRBD1 (6 bases). Between the trimmed V and J ends, which lost 4 bases and 7 bases, there was a span of 10 bases. The CDR3 consists of 12 residues. Germline CDR1 is MNHEY and CDR2 is SVGAGI. The CDR3 sequence: CASSSPGAGYTF. DNA for the CDR3: TGTGCCAGCAGTTCCCCAGGGGCTGGCTACACCTTC.

The V gene is TRBV29-1, the J gene TRBJ2-2; no reliable D call. Germline CDR1 and CDR2: SQVTM and ANQGSEA. The germline V and J ends were trimmed by 1 base and 1 base, with 1 base remaining between them. The CDR3 spans 12 residues. This chain's CDR3 is CSVEVNTGELFF. The CDR3 region has the DNA TGCAGCGTTGAAGTGAACACCGGGGAGCTGTTTTTT.

The V and J genes are TRBV29-1 and TRBJ1-5; 9 positions match TRBD1. The J segment lost 7 bases and the V segment lost 4 bases, leaving 11 bases of the junction unmatched. CDR3 length equals 15 residues. From germline, CDR1 is SQVTM and CDR2 ANQGSEA. Here the CDR3 DNA reads TGCAGCGTTGCTGGGGGGACAGGGAGTGAGCAGCCCCAGCATTTT. Residues: CSVAGGTGSEQPQHF.

Written as DNA, the CDR3 is TGTGCCAGCAGTTACTCGGCAGGGGGCTATGAAAAACTGTTTTTT. Its translation is CASSYSAGGYEKLFF. This rearrangement joins TRBV6-5 to TRBJ1-4, with TRBD1 matching over 8 bases. V lost 0 bases to trimming and J lost 6 bases; unmatched junction nucleotides: 3. Germline CDR1 MNHEY, CDR2 SVGAGI. The CDR3 runs 15 residues.

V usage is TRBV29-1 and J usage is TRBJ2-3; possible D gene TRBD1, 6 bases. The CDR3 has 12 amino acids. From germline, CDR1 is SQVTM and CDR2 ANQGSEA. Trimming shortened V by 5 bases and J by 3 bases, and 9 bases separated the two germline ends. CDR3: CSVHTGTDTQYF. The CDR3 DNA sequence: TGCAGCGTTCACACAGGGACAGATACGCAGTATTTT.

V usage is TRBV30 and J usage is TRBJ1-1; tentative D call: TRBD1 (6 bases). V was cut by 2 bases and J by 10 bases, with 17 bases left in between. Germline CDR1 GTSNPN, CDR2 SVGIG (reference sequence). This CDR3 comprises 13 residues. The CDR3 reads CAWSLQQGRGAFF. The CDR3 nucleotides read TGTGCCTGGAGTTTGCAACAGGGTCGCGGAGCTTTCTTT.

The chain is built from TRBV6-6 and TRBJ1-1; unclear D gene. Germline CDR1 reads MNHNY; CDR2 reads SVGAGI (reference sequence). CDR3 size: 14 residues. Trimming cost V 3 bases and J 4 bases, with 12 bases left between them. The CDR3 region is CASSYGRNATEAFF. The DNA of the CDR3 is TGTGCCAGCAGTTATGGCAGGAATGCCACTGAAGCTTTCTTT.

The sample holds one count of this clone. J is TRBJ2-7 and V is TRBV4-3; D might be TRBD2 (5 bases). Germline lookup yields CDR1 LGHNA and CDR2 YSLEER. The CDR3 runs to 14 residues. The V and J ends lost 1 base and 4 bases respectively, with 11 bases between them. CDR3: CASSQGLGDYEQYF. The CDR3 nucleotides are TGCGCCAGCAGCCAAGGGTTGGGAGATTACGAGCAGTACTTC.

The chain employs TRBV10-3 and TRBJ2-3, with 10 nucleotides matching TRBD2. V was pared by 10 bases and J by 1 base, with 17 bases of the junction left unmatched. Germline values: CDR1 ENHRY, CDR2 SYGVKD. This CDR3 contains 18 residues. The CDR3 reads CATQGGLASGSGTDTQYF. CDR3 DNA: TGTGCCACCCAGGGGGGACTAGCGTCGGGTTCGGGCACAGATACGCAGTATTTT.

This chain connects TRBV9 to TRBJ2-7; D tentatively fits TRBD1 or TRBD2 (5 bases each). Germline CDR1 SGDLS, CDR2 YYNGEE. The V gene lost 6 bases and the J gene lost 5 bases, with 18 bases spanning the gap. The length of the CDR3 is 14 residues. This chain's CDR3 is CASTAHEGPHEQYF. DNA of the CDR3: TGTGCCAGCACCGCCCACGAGGGGCCCCACGAGCAGTACTTC.

This clone was recorded only once. The chain couples TRBV4-2 to TRBJ1-3, with 8 bases identical to TRBD1. The V gene's germline CDR1 is LGHNA and CDR2 YNFKEQ. V dropped 0 bases and J dropped 7; count of bases not matched to a gene: 5. The CDR3 sequence is 15 residues long. Here the CDR3 DNA reads TGTGCCAGCAGCCAAGACAGGGGGCCCGGGAACACCATATATTTT. It yields the protein CASSQDRGPGNTIYF.

The rearrangement links TRBV9 to TRBJ1-2; no clear D gene. There are 13 residues in the CDR3. Looked up from germline, CDR1 is SGDLS and CDR2 is YYNGEE. V lost 0 bases and J 2 bases, leaving 5 bases between the germline ends. The CDR3 DNA reads TGTGCCAGCAGCGTAGACTGGAACTATGGCTACACCTTC. Its translation is CASSVDWNYGYTF.

A remark on this clone: An end of the junction differs from the germline gene, which may be a read error. V and J are TRBV7-2 and TRBJ2-3; TRBD2 matches 9 bases. In germline, CDR1 is SGHTA, CDR2 FQGNSA. The CDR3 has 15 residues. The CDR3 DNA reads as TGTGCCAGCAGCCTAGCGGGACGCCACACAGATACGCAGTATTTT. It translates to CASSLAGRHTDTQYF.

The chain has TRBV5-1 and TRBJ1-2, with D possibly matching TRBD1 (6 bases). The CDR3 is 15 residues long. V lost 4 bases and J 3 bases, leaving 16 bases between the germline ends. Germline-derived CDR1 and CDR2 are SGHRS and YFSETQ. The CDR3: CASSPVGGRDYGYTF. The CDR3 DNA follows: TGCGCCAGCAGCCCCGTTGGGGGCAGGGACTATGGCTACACCTTC.

V is TRBV19 and J is TRBJ2-7; 9 positions agree with TRBD1. Trimming cost V 11 bases and J 2 bases; bases outside gene matches: 7. Per germline, CDR1 LNHDA and CDR2 SQIVND (reference sequence). The CDR3 runs to 13 residues. The CDR3, as DNA: TGTGCCGGCCGGACAGGGGAACCCTACGAGCAGTACTTC. Translated, it gives CAGRTGEPYEQYF.

This rearrangement joins TRBV5-8 to TRBJ1-5; D gene ambiguous. With 0 bases removed from V and 1 base from J, the gap between germline ends came to 11 bases. Looked up from germline, CDR1 is SGHTS and CDR2 is YDEGEE. The CDR3 loop spans 16 amino acids. This chain's CDR3 is CASSLVGMRSNQPQHF. The CDR3 bases are TGTGCCAGCAGCTTGGTAGGGATGAGGAGCAATCAGCCCCAGCATTTT.

CDR3 region: CASSRSGQGISDTQYF. CDR3 bases: TGTGCCAGCAGCCGATCAGGACAGGGGATTTCAGATACGCAGTATTTT. J is TRBJ2-3 and V is TRBV2; 9 bases match TRBD1. The CDR3 spans 16 residues. The V segment lost 6 bases and the J segment 4 bases; nucleotides outside the gene matches: 11. Germline V gene data show CDR1 as SNHLY and CDR2 as FYNNEI. The complete variable domain, with remaining parts taken from reference TRBV2 and TRBJ2-3, reads EPEVTQTPSHQVTQMGQEVILRCVPISNHLYFYWYRQILGQKVEFLVSFYNNEISEKSEIFDDQFSVERPDGSNFTLKIRSTKLEDSAMYFCASSRSGQGISDTQYFGPGTRLTVL.

V and J are TRBV7-2 and TRBJ1-1; TRBD1 might be the D (5 bases). Trimming shortened V by 10 bases and J by 0 bases, and 12 bases separated the two germline ends. The V gene's germline CDR1 is SGHTA and CDR2 FQGNSA. The CDR3 loop spans 13 amino acids. CDR3: CATKRGVNTEAFF. The CDR3 nucleotides read TGTGCCACCAAGAGGGGCGTGAACACTGAAGCTTTCTTT.

V is TRBV11-2 and J is TRBJ2-5; D unclear. The CDR3 totals 14 residues. V was cut by 5 bases and J by 4 bases, with 14 bases left in between. Per the germline V gene, CDR1 is SGHAT and CDR2 is FQNNGV. The CDR3 DNA is TGTGCCAGCAGCCGCCCCGCAGGAAGAGAGACCCAGTACTTC. Translating gives CASSRPAGRETQYF.

This rearrangement joins TRBV5-6 to TRBJ1-5, with D perhaps matching TRBD1 (5 bases). Deletions cut 1 base from V and 4 bases from J, with 12 bases between. The CDR3 sequence is 15 residues long. The germline gives CDR1 SGHDT, CDR2 YYEEEE. The chain's CDR3 is CASSLRGPRNQPQHF. The DNA for the CDR3 is TGTGCCAGCAGCTTGAGGGGTCCGAGGAATCAGCCCCAGCATTTT.

To note about this clone: The junction does not match germline at one end; this may be a read error. The V call is TRBV5-4, the J call TRBJ2-2; the D gene is possibly TRBD1 (6 bases). Germline loops: CDR1 SGHNT, CDR2 YYREEE (reference sequence). This CDR3 region has 14 residues. The CDR3 protein is CASSQHRETGELFF. In DNA form, the CDR3 reads TGCGCCAGCAGCCAACACAGGGAGACCGGGGAGCTGTTTTTT.

This chain links TRBV11-1 with TRBJ1-1; 8 positions match TRBD1. CDR1 SGHAT and CDR2 FQDESV come from the germline V gene (reference sequence). CDR3 length: 15 residues. With 5 bases clipped from V and 2 bases from J, the junction kept 7 bases outside the gene matches. The CDR3 region has the DNA TGTGCCAGCAGCGTAACCGACAGGGGAAACACTGAAGCTTTCTTT. Translation: CASSVTDRGNTEAFF.

Only one count was recorded for this clone. This rearrangement joins TRBV5-6 to TRBJ2-3, with a tentative D call TRBD1 (6 bases). CDR1 SGHDT and CDR2 YYEEEE come from the germline V gene. Deletions cut 0 bases from V and 5 bases from J, with 16 bases between. This CDR3 has 16 residues. As DNA, the CDR3 is TGTGCCAGCAGCTTGGGTCAGGGGCGCAGAAAAGATACGCAGTATTTT. Protein: CASSLGQGRRKDTQYF.